Shown below are 12 T cell receptor beta chains from a single sample sequenced in a study of blood T cell repertoires in COVID-19. Clones were sequenced by immunoSEQ multiplex PCR, and TCRdb holds only the in-frame ones, with some missing. The sample lists over 200,000 clones; about 90% were seen once. Sequencing was done on a sample of PBMCs or T cells enriched from blood (not recorded which). These receptors were collected from a woman in her twenties or thirties with acute COVID-19.

The genes are TRBV28 and TRBJ1-1; TRBD1 might be the D (6 bases). This CDR3 has 13 amino acids. The V gene lost 7 bases and the J gene lost 2 bases, with 11 bases spanning the gap. The germline CDR1 and CDR2 sequences are MDHEN and SYDVKM. The CDR3 DNA reads TGTGCCAGCAATCTGGACAGTAACACTGAAGCTTTCTTT. Protein sequence: CASNLDSNTEAFF.

The J gene is TRBJ1-1, the V gene TRBV11-2; D uncertain. V lost 5 bases and J lost 1, with 23 bases in between. CDR1 is SGHAT, CDR2 FQNNGV, per germline. CDR3 length equals 18 residues. The CDR3 nucleotides are TGTGCCAGCAGCCCAGCTCCCCGACAATCCCCCAGGAACACTGAAGCTTTCTTT. It encodes CASSPAPRQSPRNTEAFF.

This clone showed up just a few times. The genes are TRBV25-1 and TRBJ2-5, with D maybe TRBD2 (5 bases). The CDR3 runs 14 residues. From germline, CDR1 is MGHDK and CDR2 SYGVNS. Trimming removed 5 bases at V and 0 bases at J, with 10 bases between. As DNA, the CDR3 is TGTGCCAGCAGTTCGCGGCGGGACCAAGAGACCCAGTACTTC. Protein: CASSSRRDQETQYF.

The rearrangement joins TRBV19 to TRBJ1-2; D is unresolved. The V end lost 0 bases, the J end lost 8 bases, and 13 bases lay between the germline ends. This CDR3 is 14 amino acids long. Germline V CDR1 and CDR2: LNHDA, SQIVND (reference sequence). The CDR3 loop is CASSIDSQEGGYTF. As DNA, the CDR3 is TGTGCCAGTAGTATAGATTCGCAGGAAGGCGGCTACACCTTC.

The rearrangement links TRBV7-9 to TRBJ2-3; unclear D gene. V lost 1 base to trimming and J lost 0 bases, with 8 bases between them. The CDR3 extends over 15 amino acids. From germline, CDR1 is SEHNR and CDR2 FQNEAQ (reference sequence). The CDR3, as DNA: TGTGCCAGCAGCTTAGACGGTACTAGCACAGATACGCAGTATTTT. Translating it yields CASSLDGTSTDTQYF.

V is TRBV6-5 and J is TRBJ1-5; 7 bases fit TRBD1. Germline values: CDR1 MNHEY, CDR2 SVGAGI. This CDR3 contains 15 residues. Unmatched junction bases numbered 11, after V lost 6 bases and J lost 6 bases. CDR3 nucleotides: TGTGCCAGCAGCCCCACCGACAGGGTTCTTCAGCCCCAGCATTTT. Residues: CASSPTDRVLQPQHF.

The chain couples TRBV7-8 to TRBJ1-1, with D tentatively TRBD1 (5 bases). V lost 1 base to trimming and J lost 4 bases, with 10 bases between them. The germline V gene has CDR1 SGHVS and CDR2 FQNEAQ. The CDR3 runs 14 residues. The CDR3 protein is CASSLGNGGTEAFF. In nucleotides, the CDR3 is TGTGCCAGCAGCTTAGGTAACGGGGGCACTGAAGCTTTCTTT.

The chain carries TRBV19 and TRBJ2-2, with a possible D match to TRBD1 (5 bases). Trimming removed 8 bases from V and 0 bases from J, with 10 bases in between. CDR1 LNHDA and CDR2 SQIVND come from the germline V gene (reference sequence). The CDR3 has 14 residues. CDR3 in amino acids: CASGHVANTGELFF. As DNA, the CDR3 is TGTGCCAGTGGACATGTCGCGAACACCGGGGAGCTGTTTTTT.

For the CDR3, the DNA is TGTGCCAGCAGTAGGGGGTTAGATCAGCCCCAGCATTTT. Protein: CASSRGLDQPQHF. The chain couples TRBV2 to TRBJ1-5; D might be TRBD1 (6 bases). Trimming cost V 5 bases and J 5 bases, with 10 bases left between them. The CDR3 sequence is 13 residues long. The germline gives CDR1 SNHLY, CDR2 FYNNEI.

The V call is TRBV28, the J call TRBJ2-2, with 8 nucleotides matching TRBD1. The CDR3 consists of 14 residues. The germline gives CDR1 MDHEN, CDR2 SYDVKM. V lost 5 bases and J lost 9; bases outside the gene matches: 8. The CDR3 bases are TGTGCCAGCAGTGGAGACAGGGGAGTAAGGGAGCTGTTTTTT. The encoded protein is CASSGDRGVRELFF.

The chain has TRBV6-5 and TRBJ1-6, with 7 bases aligning to TRBD1. In germline, CDR1 is MNHEY, CDR2 SVGAGI. This CDR3 is 15 amino acids long. Losses at the gene ends were 6 bases for V and 7 bases for J; bases not matched to a gene: 9. CDR3 coding DNA: TGTGCCAGCAGCCCCGCGACAGGGAGGAATTCACCCCTCCACTTT. Protein product: CASSPATGRNSPLHF.

This sequence joins TRBV3-1 (or the pseudogene TRBV3-2) and TRBJ2-3; TRBD2 agrees at 7 bases. The CDR3 runs 16 residues. Germline CDR1 is LGHDT and CDR2 is YNNKEL (reference sequence). Trimming took 4 bases from V and 4 from J; bases not matched to a gene: 11. The CDR3: CASSLGLAANPDTQYF. In DNA, the CDR3 is TGTGCCAGCAGCCTCGGGCTAGCGGCGAATCCAGATACGCAGTATTTT.